The present T cell receptor (beta chain) was sequenced within a study of regulatory T cells in long-lasting Graves disease (dated by TCRdb to the early 2020s). A note on the overall study: In the newly diagnosed Graves' disease group, patients had been taking antithyroid drugs for less than 3 months. A total of roughly 33 samples underwent TCR sequencing: some 13 from persistent and some 20 from newly diagnosed Graves' disease patients. Peripheral blood TCR sequencing and RNA sequencing compared persistent Graves' disease patients with newly diagnosed Graves' disease patients. The study was registered as a clinical trial and conducted in China.

Library prep was done by multiplex PCR. The data were produced on an Illumina HiSeq 4000. To build TCR beta libraries, CDR3 regions were amplified by Arm-PCR using iRepertoire HTBI primers. Gel purification was performed on PCR products prior to sequencing. The paper's processing steps were these. A total of some 65 TRBV and more than twelve TRBJ segments were identified across samples and were used for gene usage analysis of CDR3 amino acid clonotypes. COPE and FqMerger were used to merge the filtered high-quality paired reads into contigs. BLAST was used to align contigs to IMGT TRBV, TRBD and TRBJ reference genes, with CDR3 defined following IMGT. Any clonotype with a frequency above 0.1% was classified as a highly expanded clone. Shannon entropy served as the measure of repertoire diversity, while the Gini coefficient captured V-J evenness. A clonotype found in more than one individual was treated as public. TCRdb took the public reads, trimmed them with fastp at Q25, ran MiXCR for clone calling and kept in-frame beta chains. For every CDR3 protein sequence, its rows merge into one entry that carries the most common genes and DNA. Here the V and J calls rest on TCRdb's processing, not on the authors' analysis. This sample is represented by 620,000 or so distinct CDR3 sequences; roughly 15% of them were singletons. Clones ranked in the top ten supply around a sixth of the sample.

The germline V gene yields SGHAT for CDR1 and FQNNGV for CDR2. The CDR3 starts with the cysteine, ends with the phenylalanine, and has 14 residues. The entry retains the CDR3 DNA only, 42 bases that are in frame from base 1. Between the V and J ends, shortened by 2 bases and 0 bases respectively, the junction contains 5 bases. The sample holds many counts of this clonotype. What this receptor recognizes is not known. There are no base qualities to consult, and no much larger clone falls within one base. General findings and caveats noted by the study authors: Peripheral blood alone was examined, since thyroid tissue, which constituted the primary lesion, could not be accessed. A larger number of public clonotypes was shared among persistent patients (approximately 3,000) than among newly diagnosed patients (about 990). Compared with newly diagnosed patients, patients with persistent Graves' disease had lower TCR Shannon entropy and fewer highly expanded clones, which suggests clonal expansion. Persistent disease showed preferential use of TRBV28, TRBJ1-2 and TRBJ2-5, whereas newly diagnosed disease favored TRBV20-1 and TRBJ2-1. Sequencing and analysis were restricted to the TCR beta chain. The small sample size was acknowledged by the authors as a limitation that may reduce accuracy.

The sample's time point label, in plain terms: newly diagnosed GD, antithyroid drugs for less than 3 months. RNA was extracted from PBMCs in TRIzol for both TCR sequencing and RNA sequencing. Graves' disease was diagnosed according to American Thyroid Association guidelines. Recruitment of patients was carried out at an endocrinology department in Xi'an, China. Each patient gave approximately 9 milliliters of peripheral blood, collected in an EDTA anticoagulant tube. PBMCs were isolated by Ficoll Paque Plus density gradient separation without further T cell sorting. An Agilent 2100 Bioanalyzer and agarose gel were used to assess RNA quality, and a NanoDrop 2000 was used to measure RNA concentration. These data were also reused for a study on T cells in Graves' hyperthyroidism and ophthalmopathy. Drawing on the second study: Stable Graves' hyperthyroidism was defined as no progression to ophthalmopathy during 18 months of follow-up. Hyperthyroidism patients were newly diagnosed, with disease duration under 2 months, and aged 18 to 65 years. The study excluded patients with uncontrolled infections, other autoimmune diseases, pregnancy or lactation. Diagnoses were established on the basis of clinical symptoms, serum thyroxine and TRAb, thyroid ultrasound, and orbital computed tomography. A first-round RT-PCR of the TCR CDR3 used the HTBI primer set with the Qiagen OneStep RT-PCR kit. Most expanded thyroid clonotypes (frequency above 0.001) were also detected in blood, a finding suggesting that blood repertoires may reflect thyroid immune responses. In cross-validation, a model built on a 13 V-J signature told ophthalmopathy apart from stable hyperthyroidism with over 85% sensitivity and approximately 84% specificity, and in testing the same model reached 80%/75%. In validation, the model predicted progression to ophthalmopathy a median of about 6 months before onset, with approximately 70% sensitivity and just under 75% specificity. A discovery cohort of roughly 96 patients, roughly 43 with Graves' ophthalmopathy and about 58 with stable Graves' hyperthyroidism, was used to find distinguishing TCR V-J signatures. An independent validation cohort of around 19 hyperthyroidism patients and 17 patients who later progressed to ophthalmopathy tested prospective prediction of ophthalmopathy. The 85 to 100 discovery patients were randomly split 7:3 into training and test sets. Thyroid tissue and blood T-cell repertoires from about six Graves' hyperthyroidism patients were also compared in the study. After sampling, hyperthyroidism patients received methimazole starting at 30 mg daily, and ophthalmopathy patients received high-dose intravenous methylprednisolone. A second multiplex PCR round built the libraries, followed by size selection and purification. Libraries were sequenced paired-end with 100 bp reads on an Illumina HiSeq2000. SOAPnuke was used to process the raw data, throwing out any read that contained adapters or uncalled bases, had a mean Phred below 15, or lacked an exact constant-primer or identifier match. High-quality paired reads were merged with COPE v1.2.5, and unique nucleotide sequences were defined as clonotypes. MiTCR v1.1 was used to align clonotypes to the IMGT TRBV, TRBD and TRBJ reference segments. The analysis included only V-J combinations with a frequency above 0.0001, which together covered about 99% of the repertoires. A TCS score was defined as the ratio of F50 (clonal expansion) to E x V (chaos), with BLOSUM62-based TCRdist applied between CDR3 peptides within each V-J. Welch's t-statistics and random forest reduced approximately 520 V-J features to fewer than 15, which were used in a naive Bayes classifier (R e1071). No statistical method was used to fix the sample size in advance, and group allocation was not hidden from the investigators. TCR Vbeta CDR3 sequencing of around 130 peripheral blood samples (around 45 ophthalmopathy, some 75 hyperthyroidism and approximately 17 progressor patients) is reported in the paper.

This TCR was sampled from a woman in her 30s with Graves disease. Donor details come from another sample of the same person, matched by shared clones. The sequencing used peripheral blood mononuclear cells (PBMCs), collected at new diagnosis, from a patient treated with antithyroid drugs. The chain is made from TRBV11-2 and TRBJ1-5, with an unclear D gene assignment. The CDR3 region: CASSLSHSNQPQHF. In nucleotides, the sequence is TGTGCCAGCAGCTTATCCCATAGCAATCAGCCCCAGCATTTT.